Below, one T cell receptor beta chain is given with its context. Its antigen is undetermined. This record comes from a study of OX40 agonist ivuxolimab in advanced cancers. Study as a whole: Each dose-escalation patient presented with hepatocellular carcinoma, melanoma, renal cell or head and neck cancer. The dose-escalation cohort was over 65% male, with a mean age of 60 years, ranging roughly 23 to 90.

CDR1 SGHRS and CDR2 YFSETQ come from the germline V gene. The V end was cut by 5 bases, the J end by 4 bases, with 12 bases between. This CDR3 is built from 13 residues. Patients were ineligible given autoimmune disease history or systemic immunosuppression. General observations from the study: Blood T cells, both CD4+ and CD8+, expanded clonally by week 6 at 0.1 to 3.0 mg/kg.

The repertoire was sequenced with immunoSEQ multiplex PCR; TCRdb's copy has only in-frame clones and lacks some. The table includes roughly 67,000 clones, around nine tenths detected once. The material was CD4+ or CD8+ T cells sorted from blood, obtained in a trial of the OX40 agonist ivuxolimab. This chain connects TRBV5-1 to TRBJ1-1; weak D call: TRBD1 (6 bases). This sequence was found in an adult with an advanced solid tumor such as melanoma, head and neck, liver or kidney cancer. CDR3 coding DNA: TGCGCCAGCAGACAAGGGGGATCCACTGAAGCTTTCTTT. Its translation is CASRQGGSTEAFF. The full variable domain, completed using reference TRBV5-1 and TRBJ1-1, is KAGVTQTPRYLIKTRGQQVTLSCSPISGHRSVSWYQQTPGQGLQFLFEYFSETQRNKGNFPGRFSGRQFSNSRSEMNVSTLELGDSALYLCASRQGGSTEAFFGQGTRLTVV.